The rows below give T cell receptor beta chains drawn from one sample of a study of cytomegalovirus exposure and HLA in healthy donors. TCRdb keeps only in-frame clones here, not all; method: immunoSEQ multiplex PCR. The sample shows approximately 150,000 clones, 75% to 85% of them seen only once. Material for sequencing was PBMCs. Every receptor here comes from a man aged 30-40 years in good health and CMV-seropositive. CDR3s include the opening cysteine and the closing phenylalanine or tryptophan. The order of the fields is clone size, D gene, V gene, J gene, CDR3 protein, CDR3 DNA. The D gene is left open where the match is weak. Size values are once, few and many counts, or a class for expanded clones, and some rows have none.

abundance: -
d_gene: -
v_gene: TRBV5-1
j_gene: TRBJ2-3
CDR3aa: CASSLRNRAIDTQYF
CDR3nt: TGCGCCAGCAGCCTTAGGAACAGGGCCATAGATACGCAGTATTTT

abundance: -
d_gene: TRBD1
v_gene: TRBV28
j_gene: TRBJ2-7
CDR3aa: CASSFGQVYF
CDR3nt: TGTGCCAGCAGTTTCGGACAGGTGTACTTC

abundance: once
d_gene: TRBD2
v_gene: TRBV9
j_gene: TRBJ2-5
CDR3aa: CASSVDTAGGYQETQYF
CDR3nt: TGTGCCAGCAGCGTAGATACAGCGGGGGGGTACCAAGAGACCCAGTACTTC

abundance: -
d_gene: TRBD1
v_gene: TRBV27
j_gene: TRBJ1-1
CDR3aa: CASSPGTANTEAFF
CDR3nt: TGTGCCAGCAGTCCCGGGACAGCGAACACTGAAGCTTTCTTT

abundance: -
d_gene: -
v_gene: TRBV6-5
j_gene: TRBJ2-6
CDR3aa: CASSLQGPGANVLTF
CDR3nt: TGTGCCAGCAGCCTACAGGGTCCTGGGGCCAACGTCCTGACTTTC

abundance: -
d_gene: -
v_gene: TRBV7-9
j_gene: TRBJ2-1
CDR3aa: CASSLVGDKRQNEQFF
CDR3nt: TGTGCCAGCAGCTTAGTAGGCGACAAAAGGCAAAATGAGCAGTTCTTC

abundance: once
d_gene: -
v_gene: TRBV28
j_gene: TRBJ1-1
CDR3aa: CAISTALNTEAFF
CDR3nt: TGTGCCATCTCGACAGCCTTGAACACTGAAGCTTTCTTT

abundance: -
d_gene: TRBD1
v_gene: TRBV6-1
j_gene: TRBJ1-1
CDR3aa: CASSESGGRNTEAFF
CDR3nt: TGTGCCAGCAGTGAGTCAGGGGGCCGTAACACTGAAGCTTTCTTT

abundance: few
d_gene: TRBD1
v_gene: TRBV15
j_gene: TRBJ1-2
CDR3aa: CATSRDRGYGYTF
CDR3nt: TGTGCCACCAGTAGAGACAGGGGCTATGGCTACACCTTC

abundance: -
d_gene: TRBD2
v_gene: TRBV4-1
j_gene: TRBJ2-3
CDR3aa: CASSQIAGGPGDTQYF
CDR3nt: TGCGCCAGCAGCCAGATAGCGGGGGGGCCTGGGGATACGCAGTATTTT

abundance: -
d_gene: TRBD1
v_gene: TRBV27
j_gene: TRBJ1-1
CDR3aa: CASSKPGQGTEAFF
CDR3nt: TGTGCCAGCAGTAAACCCGGACAGGGCACTGAAGCTTTCTTT

abundance: -
d_gene: TRBD1
v_gene: TRBV27
j_gene: TRBJ2-7
CDR3aa: CASSLKGQTYEQYF
CDR3nt: TGTGCCAGCAGTTTAAAGGGACAGACCTACGAGCAGTACTTC

abundance: -
d_gene: -
v_gene: TRBV30
j_gene: TRBJ2-5
CDR3aa: CACGQGHQETQYF
CDR3nt: TGTGCCTGCGGGCAGGGGCACCAAGAGACCCAGTACTTC

abundance: once
d_gene: TRBD2
v_gene: TRBV7-6
j_gene: TRBJ2-5
CDR3aa: CASSYRMGTSGQKGSPQETQYF
CDR3nt: TGTGCCAGCAGTTATAGGATGGGGACTAGCGGACAAAAGGGCTCTCCACAAGAGACCCAGTACTTC

abundance: -
d_gene: -
v_gene: TRBV7-9
j_gene: TRBJ1-3
CDR3aa: CSSSLGGSGNTIYF
CDR3nt: TGTTCCAGCAGCTTAGGAGGGAGTGGAAACACCATATATTTT

abundance: -
d_gene: -
v_gene: TRBV2
j_gene: TRBJ1-3
CDR3aa: CASSPGLTSSGNTIYF
CDR3nt: TGTGCCAGCAGCCCGGGACTGACGAGCTCTGGAAACACCATATATTTT

abundance: once
d_gene: TRBD1
v_gene: TRBV19
j_gene: TRBJ2-1
CDR3aa: CASSGRQGYSYNEQFF
CDR3nt: TGTGCCAGTAGTGGCAGACAGGGATATTCCTACAATGAGCAGTTCTTC

abundance: -
d_gene: TRBD2
v_gene: TRBV5-1
j_gene: TRBJ2-1
CDR3aa: CASSYPSSGRLPIGNEQFF
CDR3nt: TGCGCCAGCAGCTACCCGTCGAGCGGGAGGTTACCCATTGGCAATGAGCAGTTCTTC

abundance: -
d_gene: -
v_gene: TRBV5-1
j_gene: TRBJ1-1
CDR3aa: CASSLRGGNSEAFF
CDR3nt: TGCGCCAGCAGCTTGAGGGGGGGGAACTCTGAAGCTTTCTTT

abundance: -
d_gene: TRBD2
v_gene: TRBV25-1
j_gene: TRBJ2-1
CDR3aa: CASSESGSGGYNEQFF
CDR3nt: TGTGCCAGCAGTGAATCGGGAAGCGGGGGGTACAATGAGCAGTTCTTC

abundance: -
d_gene: -
v_gene: TRBV7-9
j_gene: TRBJ2-1
CDR3aa: CASSLVQGSYNEQFF
CDR3nt: TGTGCCAGCAGCTTAGTTCAGGGGTCCTACAATGAGCAGTTCTTC

abundance: -
d_gene: -
v_gene: TRBV4-1
j_gene: TRBJ1-1
CDR3aa: CASSQAPEVMNTEAFF
CDR3nt: TGCGCCAGCAGCCAAGCCCCGGAGGTCATGAACACTGAAGCTTTCTTT

abundance: -
d_gene: -
v_gene: TRBV9
j_gene: TRBJ1-6
CDR3aa: CASSGVGAFTLHF
CDR3nt: TGTGCCAGCAGCGGAGTTGGGGCTTTTACCCTCCACTTT

abundance: -
d_gene: TRBD2
v_gene: TRBV6-1
j_gene: TRBJ2-5
CDR3aa: CASRRTSGAETQYF
CDR3nt: TGTGCCAGCCGACGGACTAGCGGGGCCGAGACCCAGTACTTC

abundance: -
d_gene: TRBD2
v_gene: TRBV14
j_gene: TRBJ2-7
CDR3aa: CASSQGTSGSRSYEQYF
CDR3nt: TGTGCCAGCAGCCAAGGGACTAGCGGGAGCAGGTCCTACGAGCAGTACTTC

abundance: -
d_gene: -
v_gene: TRBV6-5
j_gene: TRBJ1-2
CDR3aa: CASSYGGDYGYTF
CDR3nt: TGTGCCAGCAGTTACGGGGGGGACTATGGCTACACCTTC

abundance: -
d_gene: -
v_gene: TRBV7-9
j_gene: TRBJ2-2
CDR3aa: CASSLGRVDTGELFF
CDR3nt: TGTGCCAGCAGCTTAGGCAGGGTGGACACCGGGGAGCTGTTTTTT

abundance: -
d_gene: TRBD2
v_gene: TRBV25-1
j_gene: TRBJ2-1
CDR3aa: CASSRREATNEQFF
CDR3nt: TGTGCCAGCTCTCGACGGGAGGCCACCAATGAGCAGTTCTTC

abundance: -
d_gene: -
v_gene: TRBV18
j_gene: TRBJ1-5
CDR3aa: CASSPTEGSNQPQHF
CDR3nt: TGTGCCAGCTCCCCCACTGAGGGTAGCAATCAGCCCCAGCATTTT

abundance: -
d_gene: TRBD1
v_gene: TRBV9
j_gene: TRBJ2-2
CDR3aa: CASSDRGRTDTGELFF
CDR3nt: TGTGCCAGCAGCGACAGGGGGCGTACTGACACCGGGGAGCTGTTTTTT

abundance: -
d_gene: -
v_gene: TRBV4-3
j_gene: TRBJ1-4
CDR3aa: CASSQDPLVGLTGCEKLFF
CDR3nt: TGCGCCAGCAGCCAAGATCCCCTCGTAGGTTTAACGGGTTGCGAAAAACTGTTTTTT

abundance: -
d_gene: TRBD2
v_gene: TRBV6-5
j_gene: TRBJ2-3
CDR3aa: CASSSPGGSTDTQYF
CDR3nt: TGTGCCAGCAGTTCCCCGGGGGGAAGCACAGATACGCAGTATTTT

abundance: -
d_gene: TRBD1
v_gene: TRBV27
j_gene: TRBJ2-1
CDR3aa: CASSSGGASYNEQFF
CDR3nt: TGTGCCAGCAGTTCAGGGGGCGCGTCCTACAATGAGCAGTTCTTC

abundance: -
d_gene: TRBD2
v_gene: TRBV5-5
j_gene: TRBJ2-5
CDR3aa: CASSWGGFLAGGQETQYF
CDR3nt: TGTGCCAGCAGCTGGGGGGGGTTCCTAGCGGGAGGCCAAGAGACCCAGTACTTC

abundance: -
d_gene: -
v_gene: TRBV6-1
j_gene: TRBJ2-5
CDR3aa: CASSNEPGYQETQYF
CDR3nt: TGTGCCAGCAGCAACGAGCCCGGGTACCAAGAGACCCAGTACTTC

abundance: once
d_gene: -
v_gene: TRBV5-1
j_gene: TRBJ2-2
CDR3aa: CASSLAEATGELFF
CDR3nt: TGCGCCAGCAGCTTGGCCGAAGCCACCGGGGAGCTGTTTTTT

abundance: -
d_gene: TRBD2
v_gene: TRBV4-2
j_gene: TRBJ2-1
CDR3aa: CASSQEWQLAGLDNEQFF
CDR3nt: TGTGCCAGCAGCCAAGAGTGGCAGCTAGCGGGTTTAGACAATGAGCAGTTCTTC

abundance: -
d_gene: TRBD1
v_gene: TRBV25-1
j_gene: TRBJ1-4
CDR3aa: CASSHRQGARNEKLFF
CDR3nt: TGTGCCAGCAGTCACAGACAGGGGGCGAGAAATGAAAAACTGTTTTTT

abundance: -
d_gene: -
v_gene: TRBV14
j_gene: TRBJ1-2
CDR3aa: CASSPHQGLDGYTF
CDR3nt: TGTGCCAGCAGCCCGCATCAGGGTTTGGATGGCTACACCTTC

abundance: -
d_gene: -
v_gene: TRBV7-2
j_gene: TRBJ2-7
CDR3aa: CASSLWLAEQYF
CDR3nt: TGTGCCAGCAGCTTATGGCTAGCCGAGCAGTACTTC

abundance: -
d_gene: TRBD1
v_gene: TRBV6-6
j_gene: TRBJ1-4
CDR3aa: CASSETGTGHEKLFF
CDR3nt: TGTGCCAGCAGCGAAACCGGGACAGGGCATGAAAAACTGTTTTTT

abundance: -
d_gene: -
v_gene: TRBV23-1
j_gene: TRBJ2-1
CDR3aa: CASWRMSYNEQFF
CDR3nt: TGCGCCAGCTGGAGAATGTCCTACAATGAGCAGTTCTTC

abundance: -
d_gene: TRBD2
v_gene: TRBV7-9
j_gene: TRBJ2-2
CDR3aa: CASSDKQGLAANTGELFF
CDR3nt: TGTGCCAGCAGCGACAAGCAGGGACTAGCGGCGAACACCGGGGAGCTGTTTTTT

abundance: -
d_gene: -
v_gene: TRBV6-1
j_gene: TRBJ2-3
CDR3aa: CASRRALPSTDTQYF
CDR3nt: TGTGCCAGCCGTAGAGCCCTCCCGAGCACAGATACGCAGTATTTT

abundance: -
d_gene: TRBD2
v_gene: TRBV5-4
j_gene: TRBJ2-3
CDR3aa: CASSKSGNRDTQYF
CDR3nt: TGTGCCAGCAGCAAAAGCGGGAACCGAGATACGCAGTATTTT

abundance: -
d_gene: TRBD1
v_gene: TRBV11-2
j_gene: TRBJ1-6
CDR3aa: CASSDGDRDLSPLHF
CDR3nt: TGTGCCAGCAGCGACGGGGACAGGGACCTTTCACCCCTCCACTTT